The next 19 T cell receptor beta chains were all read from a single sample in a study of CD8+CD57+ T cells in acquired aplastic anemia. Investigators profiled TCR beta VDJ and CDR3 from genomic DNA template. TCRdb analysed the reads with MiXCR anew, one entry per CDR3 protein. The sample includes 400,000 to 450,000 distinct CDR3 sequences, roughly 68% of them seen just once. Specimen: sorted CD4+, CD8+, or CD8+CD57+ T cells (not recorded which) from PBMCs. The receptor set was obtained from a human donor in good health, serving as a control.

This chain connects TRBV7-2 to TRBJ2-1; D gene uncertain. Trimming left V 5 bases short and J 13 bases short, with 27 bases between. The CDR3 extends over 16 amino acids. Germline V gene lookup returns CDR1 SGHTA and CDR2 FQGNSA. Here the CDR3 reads CASSVRSGAIPNYQFF. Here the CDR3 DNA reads TGTGCCAGCAGCGTCCGCTCCGGCGCTATTCCTAACTATCAGTTCTTC. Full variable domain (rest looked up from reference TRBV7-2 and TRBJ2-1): GAGVSQSPSNKVTEKGKDVELRCDPISGHTALYWYRQSLGQGLEFLIYFQGNSAPDKSGLPSDRFSAERTGGSVSTLTIQRTQQEDSAVYLCASSVRSGAIPNYQFFGPGTRLTVL.

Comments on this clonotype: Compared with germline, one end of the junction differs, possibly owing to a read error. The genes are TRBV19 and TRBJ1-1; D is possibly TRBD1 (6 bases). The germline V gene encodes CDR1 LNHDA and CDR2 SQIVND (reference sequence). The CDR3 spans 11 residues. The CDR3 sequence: CAIPRGSEAFF. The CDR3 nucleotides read TGTGCCATCCCCAGGGGCTCTGAAGCGTTCTTT.

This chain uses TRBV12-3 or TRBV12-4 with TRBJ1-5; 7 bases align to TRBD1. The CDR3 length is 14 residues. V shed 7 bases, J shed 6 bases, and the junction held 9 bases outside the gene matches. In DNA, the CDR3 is TGTGCCAGCACTGCAGGGGGGCTGGGTCAGCCCCAGCATTTT. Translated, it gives CASTAGGLGQPQHF.

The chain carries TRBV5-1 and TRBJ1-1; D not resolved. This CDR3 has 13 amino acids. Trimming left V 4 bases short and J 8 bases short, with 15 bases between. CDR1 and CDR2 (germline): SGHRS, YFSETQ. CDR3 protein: CASSPRLKTEAFF. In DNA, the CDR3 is TGCGCCAGCAGCCCCCGATTGAAGACGGAAGCTTTCTTT.

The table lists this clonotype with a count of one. In DNA form, the CDR3 reads TGTGCCAGCAGCAAGACAGGGTTATTAGATACGCAGTATTTT. Translating gives CASSKTGLLDTQYF. V and J are TRBV12-3 or TRBV12-4 and TRBJ2-3, with 7 bases identical to TRBD1. This CDR3 has 14 residues. Trimming took 6 bases from V and 5 from J; bases not matched to a gene: 8.

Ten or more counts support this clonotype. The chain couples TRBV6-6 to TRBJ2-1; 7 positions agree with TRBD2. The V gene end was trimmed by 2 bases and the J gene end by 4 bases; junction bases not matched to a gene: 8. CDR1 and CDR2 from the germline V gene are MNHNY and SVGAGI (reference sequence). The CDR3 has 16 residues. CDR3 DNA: TGTGCCAGCAGTTACATTATGGGGGGAGGGTACAATGAGCAGTTCTTC. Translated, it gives CASSYIMGGGYNEQFF.

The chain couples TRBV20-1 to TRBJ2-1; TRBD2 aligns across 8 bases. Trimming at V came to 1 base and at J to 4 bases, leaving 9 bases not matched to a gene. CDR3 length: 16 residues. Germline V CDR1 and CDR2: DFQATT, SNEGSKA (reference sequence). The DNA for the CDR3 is TGCAGTGCTAGAGGGACGGGCGGGGGGTGGTACAATGAGCAGTTCTTC. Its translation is CSARGTGGGWYNEQFF.

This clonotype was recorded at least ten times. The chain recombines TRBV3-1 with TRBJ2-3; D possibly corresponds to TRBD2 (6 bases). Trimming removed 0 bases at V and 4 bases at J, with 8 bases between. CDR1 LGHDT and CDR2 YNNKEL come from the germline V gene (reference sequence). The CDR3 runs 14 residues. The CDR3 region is CASSQEPGADTQYF. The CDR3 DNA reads TGTGCCAGCAGCCAAGAGCCGGGGGCAGATACGCAGTATTTT.

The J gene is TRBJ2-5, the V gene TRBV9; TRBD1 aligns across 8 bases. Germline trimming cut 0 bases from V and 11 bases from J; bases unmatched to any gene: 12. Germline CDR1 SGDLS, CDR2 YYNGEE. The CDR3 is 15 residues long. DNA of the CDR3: TGTGCCAGCAGCGTAGCGGGACAGGCTGGAAATTCACAGTACTTC. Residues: CASSVAGQAGNSQYF.

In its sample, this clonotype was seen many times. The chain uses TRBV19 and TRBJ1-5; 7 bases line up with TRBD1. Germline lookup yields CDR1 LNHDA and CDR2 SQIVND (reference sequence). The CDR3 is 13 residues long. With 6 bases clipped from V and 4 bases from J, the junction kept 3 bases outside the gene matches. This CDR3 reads CASSGTVNQPQHF. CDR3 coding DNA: TGTGCCAGTAGCGGGACAGTGAATCAGCCCCAGCATTTT. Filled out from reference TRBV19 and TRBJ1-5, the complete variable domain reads DGGITQSPKYLFRKEGQNVTLSCEQNLNHDAMYWYRQDPGQGLRLIYYSQIVNDFQKGDIAEGYSVSREKKESFPLTVTSAQKNPTAFYLCASSGTVNQPQHFGDGTRLSIL.

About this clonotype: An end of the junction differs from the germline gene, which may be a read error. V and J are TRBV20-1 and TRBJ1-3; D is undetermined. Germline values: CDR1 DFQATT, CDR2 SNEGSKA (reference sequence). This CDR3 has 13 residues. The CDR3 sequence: CSARNQAGNTIYF. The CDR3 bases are TGCAGCGCTAGGAATCAGGCTGGAAACACCATATATTTT.

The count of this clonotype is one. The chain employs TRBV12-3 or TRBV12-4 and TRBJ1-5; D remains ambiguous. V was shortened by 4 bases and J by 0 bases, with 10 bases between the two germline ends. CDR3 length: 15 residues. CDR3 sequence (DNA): TGTGCCAGCAGTTCCCAGCCGTATAGCAATCAGCCCCAGCATTTT. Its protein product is CASSSQPYSNQPQHF.

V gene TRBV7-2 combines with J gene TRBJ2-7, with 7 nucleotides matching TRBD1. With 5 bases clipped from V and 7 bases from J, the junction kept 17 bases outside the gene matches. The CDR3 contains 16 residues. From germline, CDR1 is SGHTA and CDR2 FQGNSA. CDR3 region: CASSPGQGDTGEEQYF. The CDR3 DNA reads TGTGCCAGCAGCCCCGGTCAGGGGGACACCGGGGAGGAGCAGTACTTC.

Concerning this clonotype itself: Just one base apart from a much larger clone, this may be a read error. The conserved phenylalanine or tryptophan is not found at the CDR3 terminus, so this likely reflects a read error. The CDR3 region is CASTMGSDYGYTL. As DNA, the CDR3 is TGTGCCAGCACCATGGGGTCGGACTATGGCTACACCCTC. The chain links TRBV6-2 or TRBV6-3 to TRBJ1-2; D is unclear. The CDR3 has 13 amino acids. Germline V lookup: CDR1 MNHEY, CDR2 SVGEGT. V shed 7 bases and J shed 3 bases, with 12 bases lying between them.

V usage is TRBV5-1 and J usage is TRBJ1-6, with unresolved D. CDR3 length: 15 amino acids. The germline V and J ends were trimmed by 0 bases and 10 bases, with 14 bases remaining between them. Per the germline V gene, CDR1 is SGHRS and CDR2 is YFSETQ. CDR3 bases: TGCGCCAGCAGCTTGGCCGTCGCTCTCGGCTCACCCCTCCACTTT. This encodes CASSLAVALGSPLHF.

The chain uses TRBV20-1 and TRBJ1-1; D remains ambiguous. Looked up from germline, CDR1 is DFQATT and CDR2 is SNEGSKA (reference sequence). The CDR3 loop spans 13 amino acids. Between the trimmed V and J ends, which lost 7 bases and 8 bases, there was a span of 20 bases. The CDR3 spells CSVLTNEKTEAFF. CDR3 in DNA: TGCAGTGTCCTGACTAATGAAAAAACGGAAGCTTTCTTT.

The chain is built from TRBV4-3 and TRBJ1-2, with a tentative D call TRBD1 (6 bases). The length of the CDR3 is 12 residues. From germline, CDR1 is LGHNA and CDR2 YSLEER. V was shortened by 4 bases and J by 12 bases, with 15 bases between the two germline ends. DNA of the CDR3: TGCGCCAGCAGCCCACAGGGAGCTGGAAACACCTTC. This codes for CASSPQGAGNTF.

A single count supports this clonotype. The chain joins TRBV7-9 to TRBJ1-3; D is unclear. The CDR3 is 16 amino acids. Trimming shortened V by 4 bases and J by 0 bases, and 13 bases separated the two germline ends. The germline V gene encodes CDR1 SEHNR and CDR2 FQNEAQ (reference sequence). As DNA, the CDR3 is TGTGCCAGCAGCTCGGACGTAGGTGACTCTGGAAACACCATATATTTT. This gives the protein CASSSDVGDSGNTIYF.

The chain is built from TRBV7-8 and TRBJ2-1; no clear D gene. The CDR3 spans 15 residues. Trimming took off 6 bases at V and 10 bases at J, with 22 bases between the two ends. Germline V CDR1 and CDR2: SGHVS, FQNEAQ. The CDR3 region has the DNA TGTGCCAGCAGTTCCCGGAGAGGACGCTCCTACGAGCAGTTCTTC. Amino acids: CASSSRRGRSYEQFF.